Included here is one TCR beta chain sequence, with context. Its antigen remains unidentified. Base-call qualities are not available, and no considerably larger clone is one nucleotide away. The sample comes from a study of blood T cell repertoires in COVID-19 (dated by TCRdb to the early 2020s). A note on the overall study: Collaborator samples came from the United States, Italy and Spain and covered acute and convalescent phases of COVID-19. The dataset comprised deeply sampled blood TCRbeta repertoires from subjects exposed to, actively infected with, or recovered from COVID-19. The sample metadata nearly always contained a de-identified subject ID, COVID-19 status, age in years and sex. The samples were drawn from the first 160 participants of the ongoing ImmuneRACE study and from more than 1,000 subjects provided by 6 global collaborators. Where HLA class I and class II types were available, the types were taken from metadata supplied by the sample provider, not from assay-based typing. The repertoires were released in a freely available public database meant as a resource for research on the immune response to SARS-CoV-2. The prospective study material was composed of cDNA or gDNA derived from T cells, B-cell-depleted T cells, or PBMCs. Findings and caveats that apply to the study as a whole: The amount of clinical and demographic metadata varied by source and participant and was provided uncurated.

TCRbeta CDR3 regions were amplified from genomic DNA using the immunoSEQ Assay, a bias-controlled multiplex PCR. On the authors' methods: The number of nucleated cells in each sample was estimated from the amplification of reference gene primers within the assay. Sequence reads were collapsed and filtered to measure the absolute abundance of every unique TCRbeta CDR3 rearrangement. For each sample, productive Simpson clonality was calculated as the square root of Simpson's diversity index across productive rearrangements. Held by TCRdb, this immuneACCESS table contains in-frame sequences only and omits some clones. Under half of the omission traces to an unresolved V gene where checked; the cause of the rest is unknown. V and J calls plus clone size are reproduced from that table; the DNA served to infer D and trimming. The sample profile shows more than 120,000 clones; about 91% of them were found once. The biggest ten clones account for 28% of the sample.

The collaborating institutions used their own protocols to collect whole blood in K2EDTA tubes. For TCRbeta analysis, collaborators shipped samples in one of three forms: frozen whole blood, isolated PBMCs, or DNA extracted from either of those sample types. Taken from the germline V gene, the CDR1 and CDR2 loops are MNHEY and SVGAGI. From the cysteine through the phenylalanine, the CDR3 covers 15 amino acids. Just CDR3 DNA is preserved here, 45 bases in frame from base 1. Trimming takes 7 bases from V and 4 bases from J, and the germline ends sit 20 bases apart. Sequenced material: peripheral blood. The chain uses TRBV6-5 and TRBJ2-7; a weak D assignment points to TRBD2 (5 bases agree). The TCR sequence derives from a human donor in a cohort sampled during active COVID-19. The sequence in DNA is TGTGCCAGCAAGAGGGCCGACGGACCGAGATACGAGCAGTACTTC. The encoded protein is CASKRADGPRYEQYF.